The following is a TCR beta chain sequence with its context. Its specificity is not known. This sample was included in a study of siplizumab effects on memory and regulatory T cells. Study outcomes and limitations: Among sequences traceable to unstimulated CD4+ memory cells, alloreactive ones were significantly reduced by siplizumab. Only a minor fraction of alloreactive clones mapped to unstimulated subsets. Naive T cells looked more diverse than memory cells and looked like major alloresponse contributors.

TCRdb's copy holds only in-frame clones and misses some; the assay was immunoSEQ multiplex PCR. This table holds about 100,000 clones, more than 85% found once. This CDR3 spans 18 amino acids. Germline CDR1 SGHTA, CDR2 FQGTGA. The germline V and J ends were trimmed by 5 bases and 4 bases, with 25 bases remaining between them. J is TRBJ2-3 and V is TRBV7-3; either TRBD1 or TRBD2 may supply D (5 bases each). This sequence was found in a human donor in good health. The sequenced sample was CD4+ T cells sorted from blood. CDR3 protein: CASSPKGGTHARPDTQYF. In DNA, the CDR3 is TGTGCCAGCAGCCCTAAAGGTGGGACCCACGCTCGGCCAGATACGCAGTATTTT.